A single sample gave rise to the 30 T cell receptor beta chains below, sequenced in a study of naive and memory T cell subsets. Overall study results and limits: Especially in CD8 cells, naive repertoires contained a few larger clonotypes, possibly CD45RA-re-expressing memory cells.

The beta constant-region primer was an equimolar mix of two oligonucleotides covering TRBC1 and TRBC2. Nested alpha and beta constant-region primers with the SP2 primer drove four PCR rounds on ligated cDNA. TCRdb re-called the UMI-ligation and nested PCR reads through MiXCR, storing one row per CDR3 protein. The sample includes tens of thousands of distinct CDR3 sequences, over 9% of them seen just once. Their recognized antigens are unknown. Sequencing was performed on naive CD4+ T cells from blood. The source is a human donor in good health.

This clonotype was recorded many times. Here the CDR3 reads CASSVVGGSTDTQYF. DNA of the CDR3: TGTGCCAGCAGTGTTGTCGGCGGGAGCACAGATACGCAGTATTTT. The rearrangement joins TRBV6-4 to TRBJ2-3; D is possibly TRBD2 (5 bases). V lost 4 bases and J 0 bases, leaving 11 bases between the germline ends. Germline CDR1 reads MRHNA; CDR2 reads SNTAGT. The CDR3 covers 15 residues.

The chain links TRBV30 to TRBJ2-3; 9 bases agree with TRBD2. CDR3 length: 14 residues. With 3 bases clipped from V and 6 bases from J, the junction kept 7 bases outside the gene matches. Germline V gene data show CDR1 as GTSNPN and CDR2 as SVGIG (reference sequence). CDR3 in amino acids: CAWRRGGGPDTQYF. The CDR3 DNA is TGTGCCTGGAGGCGCGGGGGGGGCCCCGATACGCAGTATTTT.

The table lists this clonotype with a few counts. The rearrangement joins TRBV3-1 to TRBJ2-1; 10 bases line up with TRBD1. This CDR3 has 15 amino acids. The V and J ends lost 3 bases and 3 bases, in that order; junction bases with no gene match: 2. Per germline, CDR1 LGHDT and CDR2 YNNKEL (reference sequence). CDR3 amino acids: CASSHGTGVYNEQFF. The CDR3 coding sequence is TGTGCCAGCAGCCATGGGACAGGGGTCTACAATGAGCAGTTCTTC.

This clonotype has ten or more counts. The chain employs TRBV7-2 and TRBJ2-1; D is unclear. The V end was cut by 5 bases, the J end by 8 bases, with 10 bases between. The CDR3 consists of 12 residues. CDR1 and CDR2 (germline): SGHTA, FQGNSA. The DNA for the CDR3 is TGTGCCAGCAGCCCTGGTCTTTATGAGCAGTTCTTC. Encoded protein: CASSPGLYEQFF.

In its sample, this clonotype was seen many times. V and J are TRBV7-2 and TRBJ2-1, with a tentative D call TRBD2 (7 bases). The length of the CDR3 is 15 residues. The V gene's germline CDR1 is SGHTA and CDR2 FQGNSA. Trimming took 1 base from V and 10 from J, leaving 17 bases between them. The CDR3 DNA follows: TGTGCCAGCAGCTTAGTTAGACGGGGGGCGGTGGAGCAGTTCTTC. Encoded protein: CASSLVRRGAVEQFF.

The chain couples TRBV15 to TRBJ2-7; a weak D match, TRBD1 (6 bases). V was shortened by 1 base and J by 2 bases, with 9 bases between the two germline ends. Looked up from germline, CDR1 is LNHNV and CDR2 is YYDKDF (reference sequence). There are 14 residues in the CDR3. The CDR3 loop is CATSRATGPYEQYF. The CDR3, as DNA: TGTGCCACCAGCAGAGCGACAGGCCCCTACGAGCAGTACTTC.

The sample holds many counts of this clonotype. The chain combines TRBV30 with TRBJ2-3; 8 bases align to TRBD2. Per germline, CDR1 GTSNPN and CDR2 SVGIG (reference sequence). There are 18 residues in the CDR3. The ends lost 2 bases at V and 3 bases at J; junction bases unmatched: 16. The CDR3, as DNA: TGTGCCTGGAGTCCGTTAGCGGGATGGAGTGTAAGGACAGATACGCAGTATTTT. Its translation: CAWSPLAGWSVRTDTQYF.

The table lists this clonotype with a few counts. The chain is built from TRBV4-2 and TRBJ2-3, with 14 bases that match TRBD2. V trimming: 1 base; J trimming: 5 bases; junction bases outside the gene matches: 5. Germline V gene lookup returns CDR1 LGHNA and CDR2 YNFKEQ. CDR3 size: 17 residues. In DNA form, the CDR3 reads TGTGCCAGCAGCCAAGCCCCCGGGACTAGCGGGGGAGATACGCAGTATTTT. It translates to CASSQAPGTSGGDTQYF.

This clonotype occurred a few times. This CDR3 reads CSVEDRGGRGYTF. CDR3 sequence (DNA): TGCAGCGTTGAAGACAGGGGAGGAAGGGGCTACACCTTC. The rearrangement joins TRBV29-1 to TRBJ1-2; perhaps TRBD1 as D (6 bases). Per the germline V gene, CDR1 is SQVTM and CDR2 is ANQGSEA. The CDR3 is 13 residues long. V was pared by 0 bases and J by 8 bases, with 13 bases between.

This clonotype was found a few times. V and J are TRBV10-3 and TRBJ2-7; 9 bases fit TRBD1. CDR1 and CDR2 (germline): ENHRY, SYGVKD. V lost 0 bases, J lost 4 bases, and 4 bases stayed unmatched. This CDR3 has 15 residues. This CDR3 reads CAISESTGGYYEQYF. The CDR3 coding sequence is TGTGCCATCAGTGAGTCGACAGGGGGGTATTACGAGCAGTACTTC.

The genes are TRBV18 and TRBJ1-5, with D possibly being TRBD1 (6 bases). Germline values: CDR1 KGHSH, CDR2 LQKENI. The CDR3 sequence is 15 residues long. V was pared by 2 bases and J by 2 bases, with 10 bases between. As DNA, the CDR3 is TGTGCCAGCTCACCAACAGGGTTTGGCAATCAGCCCCAGCATTTT. Translating gives CASSPTGFGNQPQHF. Full variable domain (rest looked up from reference TRBV18 and TRBJ1-5): NAGVMQNPRHLVRRRGQEARLRCSPMKGHSHVYWYRQLPEEGLKFMVYLQKENIIDESGMPKERFSAEFPKEGPSILRIQQVVRGDSAAYFCASSPTGFGNQPQHFGDGTRLSIL.

This clonotype has more than one count but fewer than ten. The chain uses TRBV18 and TRBJ1-3; D unresolved. CDR1 is KGHSH and CDR2 is LQKENI in the germline V gene. V was trimmed by 3 bases and J by 0 bases, leaving 9 bases between them. CDR3 length equals 15 residues. The CDR3 DNA reads as TGTGCCAGCTCACCCCAAGATTTCTCTGGAAACACCATATATTTT. Translation: CASSPQDFSGNTIYF.

The chain combines TRBV6-6 with TRBJ2-7; TRBD1 aligns across 7 bases. The CDR3 consists of 14 residues. The germline CDR1 and CDR2 sequences are MNHNY and SVGAGI (reference sequence). With V trimmed by 4 bases and J by 0 bases, 3 bases remained unmatched. CDR3 DNA sequence: TGTGCCAGCAGTTCCCGGGACAGCTCCTACGAGCAGTACTTC. This codes for CASSSRDSSYEQYF.

CDR3 sequence (DNA): TGTGCCAGCAGTTTCAGAAGCGACACAGATACGCAGTATTTT. This codes for CASSFRSDTDTQYF. The chain recombines TRBV12-3 or TRBV12-4 with TRBJ2-3; no clear D. This CDR3 spans 14 amino acids. V lost 3 bases to trimming and J lost 2 bases, with 9 bases between them.

CDR3 sequence (DNA): TGTGCCATCAACGAGGGACAGGGCCACTATGGCTACACCTTC. It codes for CAINEGQGHYGYTF. V is TRBV10-3 and J is TRBJ1-2, with 9 nucleotides matching TRBD1. The germline gives CDR1 ENHRY, CDR2 SYGVKD. The V segment lost 7 bases and the J segment 3 bases; nucleotides outside the gene matches: 6. The CDR3 is made up of 14 amino acids.

This chain uses TRBV5-1 with TRBJ2-5, with D tentatively TRBD1 (6 bases). From germline, CDR1 is SGHRS and CDR2 YFSETQ. The CDR3 has 15 amino acids. Trimming cost V 4 bases and J 2 bases, with 15 bases left between them. The CDR3 reads CASSITAQGQETQYF. In nucleotides, the CDR3 is TGCGCCAGCAGCATCACGGCCCAGGGGCAAGAGACCCAGTACTTC.

This chain uses TRBV12-3 or TRBV12-4 with TRBJ1-1; the D is unclear. The CDR3 is made up of 11 amino acids. Trimming removed 4 bases from V and 4 bases from J, with 4 bases in between. CDR3 amino acids: CASSYRTEAFF. The CDR3 DNA reads as TGTGCCAGCAGTTACCGCACTGAAGCTTTCTTT.

The gene calls are TRBV5-4 and TRBJ2-1, with 7 bases aligning to TRBD2. CDR3 size: 15 residues. Germline CDR1 is SGHNT and CDR2 is YYREEE (reference sequence). Germline trimming cut 1 base from V and 3 bases from J; bases unmatched to any gene: 4. This CDR3 reads CASSLSLADYNEQFF. The CDR3 DNA follows: TGTGCCAGCAGCTTGAGTCTAGCGGACTACAATGAGCAGTTCTTC.

This clonotype was counted ten times or more. The genes are TRBV20-1 and TRBJ2-3, with unresolved D. CDR1 and CDR2 from the germline V gene are DFQATT and SNEGSKA (reference sequence). Trimming took off 4 bases at V and 1 base at J, with 12 bases between the two ends. The length of the CDR3 is 14 residues. CDR3 loop: CSATSVTGTDTQYF. Here the CDR3 DNA reads TGCAGTGCTACCTCGGTGACGGGCACAGATACGCAGTATTTT.

This clonotype was seen only a few times. This sequence joins TRBV7-2 and TRBJ2-3; D call uncertain. V was shortened by 5 bases and J by 2 bases, with 11 bases between the two germline ends. This CDR3 has 14 amino acids. Per germline, CDR1 SGHTA and CDR2 FQGNSA. The CDR3 DNA follows: TGTGCCAGCAGCCCCATTCTCACCACAGATACGCAGTATTTT. The encoded protein is CASSPILTTDTQYF.

Many counts were recorded for this clonotype. CDR3 sequence: CASSPPGQETQYF. The DNA of the CDR3 is TGTGCCAGCAGCCCCCCCGGACAAGAGACCCAGTACTTC. The chain has TRBV12-3 or TRBV12-4 and TRBJ2-5, with unresolved D. This CDR3 spans 13 amino acids. Trimming removed 6 bases from V and 2 bases from J, with 10 bases in between.

The chain employs TRBV7-3 and TRBJ2-1, with 10 bases that match TRBD2. With V trimmed by 0 bases and J by 9 bases, 2 bases remained unmatched. CDR3 length: 14 residues. Germline CDR1 and CDR2: SGHTA and FQGTGA. In DNA, the CDR3 is TGTGCCAGCAGCTTAACCCCTAGCGGGGGTGAGCAGTTCTTC. This encodes CASSLTPSGGEQFF. Complete variable domain (other parts from reference TRBV7-3 and TRBJ2-1): GAGVSQTPSNKVTEKGKYVELRCDPISGHTALYWYRQSLGQGPEFLIYFQGTGAADDSGLPNDRFFAVRPEGSVSTLKIQRTERGDSAVYLCASSLTPSGGEQFFGPGTRLTVL.

V gene TRBV3-1 combines with J gene TRBJ2-3, with D perhaps being TRBD1 or TRBD2 (5 bases each). Germline CDR1 reads LGHDT; CDR2 reads YNNKEL (reference sequence). Trimming left V 3 bases short and J 0 bases short, with 10 bases between. The CDR3 totals 15 residues. The CDR3, as DNA: TGTGCCAGCAGCCATGTGGGACGGAGCACAGATACGCAGTATTTT. It encodes CASSHVGRSTDTQYF.

This clonotype was found a few times. The V call is TRBV12-3 or TRBV12-4, the J call TRBJ1-5, with a tentative D call TRBD1 (6 bases). The CDR3 consists of 15 residues. V gave up 2 bases and J gave up 2 bases, with 10 bases separating them. The CDR3 nucleotides are TGTGCCAGCAGTTTAACGACAGGTGGCAATCAGCCCCAGCATTTT. Residues: CASSLTTGGNQPQHF.

In this sample, this clonotype turned up many times. This rearrangement joins TRBV19 to TRBJ2-1; 8 positions match TRBD2. The CDR3 has 15 amino acids. Germline assignment: CDR1 LNHDA and CDR2 SQIVND (reference sequence). V trimming: 3 bases; J trimming: 9 bases; junction bases outside the gene matches: 10. For the CDR3, the DNA is TGTGCCAGTAGTATCTTAGTAGCGGGAACCCCTGAGCAGTTCTTC. It specifies CASSILVAGTPEQFF.

The chain couples TRBV7-3 to TRBJ2-3; D perhaps matches TRBD2 (6 bases). The V end lost 6 bases, the J end lost 0 bases, and 13 bases lay between the germline ends. The germline V gene encodes CDR1 SGHTA and CDR2 FQGTGA. This CDR3 has 15 residues. CDR3 amino acids: CASRQHRGSTDTQYF. CDR3 nucleotides: TGTGCCAGCAGGCAACATCGGGGGAGCACAGATACGCAGTATTTT.

This clonotype turned up a few times. Here the CDR3 reads CSARVQGVHFEQFF. The CDR3 region has the DNA TGCAGTGCTAGAGTTCAGGGGGTTCACTTTGAGCAGTTCTTC. The J gene is TRBJ2-1, the V gene TRBV20-1; 7 bases are shared with TRBD1. Losses at the gene ends were 1 base for V and 9 bases for J; bases not matched to a gene: 9. Germline values: CDR1 DFQATT, CDR2 SNEGSKA (reference sequence). There are 14 residues in the CDR3.

This clonotype has a count of ten or more. CDR3 sequence reads: CAATGGPSYEQYF. CDR3 in DNA: TGTGCCGCGACAGGGGGACCGTCCTACGAGCAGTACTTC. The rearrangement links TRBV6-2 or TRBV6-3 to TRBJ2-7, with 9 bases lining up with TRBD1. V was pared by 11 bases and J by 1 base, with 6 bases of the junction left unmatched. Germline lookup yields CDR1 MNHEY and CDR2 SVGEGT. This CDR3 has 13 residues.

This clonotype appeared many times. J is TRBJ2-5 and V is TRBV6-5, with TRBD1 matching over 8 bases. The CDR3 totals 14 residues. Germline-derived CDR1 and CDR2 are MNHEY and SVGAGI. V dropped 5 bases and J dropped 2; count of bases not matched to a gene: 4. The CDR3 DNA follows: TGTGCCAGCAGTCAGGGGGCCCAGCAAGAGACCCAGTACTTC. This translates into CASSQGAQQETQYF.

This clonotype was seen ten or more times. This chain links TRBV24-1 with TRBJ2-1; 8 bases are a match to TRBD1. V gave up 6 bases and J gave up 5 bases; unmatched junction bases: 8. CDR3 length: 15 residues. Germline V gene sequence: CDR1 KGHDR, CDR2 SFDVKD. This chain's CDR3 is CATSSVQGADNEQFF. The CDR3 region has the DNA TGTGCCACCAGTTCGGTGCAGGGGGCGGACAATGAGCAGTTCTTC.